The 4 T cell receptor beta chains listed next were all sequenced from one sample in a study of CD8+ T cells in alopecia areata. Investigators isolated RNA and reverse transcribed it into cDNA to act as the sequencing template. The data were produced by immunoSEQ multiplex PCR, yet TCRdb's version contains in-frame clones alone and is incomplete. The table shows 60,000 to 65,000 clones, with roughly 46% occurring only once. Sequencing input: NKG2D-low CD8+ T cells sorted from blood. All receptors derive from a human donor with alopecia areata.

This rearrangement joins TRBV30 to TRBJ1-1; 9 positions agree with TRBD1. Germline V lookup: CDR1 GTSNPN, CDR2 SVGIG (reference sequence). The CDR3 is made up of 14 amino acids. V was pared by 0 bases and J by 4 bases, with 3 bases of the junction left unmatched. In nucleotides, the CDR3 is TGTGCCTGGAGTGTGCGACAGGGGGTCACTGAAGCTTTCTTT. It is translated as CAWSVRQGVTEAFF. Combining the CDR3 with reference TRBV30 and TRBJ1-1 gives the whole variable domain SQTIHQWPATLVQPVGSPLSLECTVEGTSNPNLYWYRQAAGRGLQLLFYSVGIGQISSEVPQNLSASRPQDRQFILSSKKLLLSDSGFYLCAWSVRQGVTEAFFGQGTRLTVV.

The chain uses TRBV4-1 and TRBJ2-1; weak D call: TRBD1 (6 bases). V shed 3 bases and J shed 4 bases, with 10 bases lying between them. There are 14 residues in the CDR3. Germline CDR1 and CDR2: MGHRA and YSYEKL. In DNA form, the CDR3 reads TGCGCCAGCAGCCATGACGGACAGTACAATGAGCAGTTCTTC. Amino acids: CASSHDGQYNEQFF.

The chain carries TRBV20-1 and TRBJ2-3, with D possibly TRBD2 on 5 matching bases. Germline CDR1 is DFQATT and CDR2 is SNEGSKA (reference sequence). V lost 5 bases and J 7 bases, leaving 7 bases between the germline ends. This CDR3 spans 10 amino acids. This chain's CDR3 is CSAGGYTQYF. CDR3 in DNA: TGCAGTGCTGGCGGGTATACGCAGTATTTT.

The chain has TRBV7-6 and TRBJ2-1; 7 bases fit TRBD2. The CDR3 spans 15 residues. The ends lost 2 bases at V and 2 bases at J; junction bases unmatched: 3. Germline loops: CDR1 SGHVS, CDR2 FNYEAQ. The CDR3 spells CASSLLAGTYNEQFF. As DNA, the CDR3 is TGTGCCAGCAGCTTATTAGCGGGTACCTACAATGAGCAGTTCTTC.